This T cell receptor (beta chain) originates from a study of T cell responses to AZD1222 COVID-19 vaccine. Germline assignment: CDR1 ENHRY and CDR2 SYGVKD. V was trimmed by 7 bases and J by 0 bases, leaving 12 bases between them. The CDR3 is 14 amino acids. In regard to this clone: Antigen: not known.

Some clones are missing from TCRdb's copy, which holds only in-frame ones; the method was immunoSEQ multiplex PCR. The repertoire consists of around 120,000 clones, with 70% to 85% occurring once and the leading ten covering roughly a quarter. Study-wide findings and caveats: Clonal diversity was possibly underestimated, and the donors were mostly white British, with more females. Baseline antibody screening turned up just six or seven seropositive AZD1222 recipients. Two AZD1222 administrations were followed by greater Spike-specific TCR breadth and depth. Sampling that yielded the repertoires occurred only after the peak T cell response.

Source: peripheral blood, taken 28 days after the second AZD1222 dose. This TCR derives from an adult who received the AZD1222 COVID-19 vaccine. The genes are TRBV10-3 and TRBJ2-5; D is perhaps TRBD1 (5 bases). DNA of the CDR3: TGTGCCATCAAGTCCCAGGACAACCAAGAGACCCAGTACTTC. It codes for CAIKSQDNQETQYF.